These T cell receptor beta chains were read from a single sample in a study of cytomegalovirus exposure and HLA in healthy donors. Sequencing was performed with immunoSEQ multiplex PCR; in TCRdb, only in-frame clones are kept and a portion is missing. The sample carries about 250,000 clones, about 86% recorded once. The sequenced material came from PBMCs. These receptors were collected from a man younger than 35 in good health and CMV-seronegative. Each CDR3 is given with its conserved first and last residue. The order of the fields is D gene, J gene, clone size, V gene, CDR3 protein, CDR3 DNA. A D gene is named only where the DNA matches it firmly. The size field is filled for only some rows; it gives once, few, many or a size class.

d_call: TRBD2; j_call: TRBJ2-1; clone_size: -; v_call: TRBV5-4; cdr3_aa: CASSSGTSGRAGEQFF; cdr3_nt: TGTGCCAGCAGCTCCGGGACTAGCGGGAGGGCAGGTGAGCAGTTCTTC
d_call: -; j_call: TRBJ2-7; clone_size: -; v_call: TRBV29-1; cdr3_aa: CSVKVGGAYEQYF; cdr3_nt: TGCAGCGTGAAAGTAGGGGGGGCCTACGAGCAGTACTTC
d_call: -; j_call: TRBJ2-7; clone_size: -; v_call: TRBV7-9; cdr3_aa: CASSLGSSGGTYEQYF; cdr3_nt: TGTGCCAGCAGCTTAGGGTCGTCAGGTGGTACCTACGAGCAGTACTTC
d_call: -; j_call: TRBJ2-5; clone_size: -; v_call: TRBV5-6; cdr3_aa: CASSFSRDNSKTETQYF; cdr3_nt: TGTGCCAGCAGCTTTAGTCGGGACAACTCGAAAACAGAGACCCAGTACTTC
d_call: TRBD1; j_call: TRBJ1-6; clone_size: -; v_call: TRBV28; cdr3_aa: CASSPRDRGFSPLHF; cdr3_nt: TGTGCCAGCAGCCCCCGGGACAGGGGCTTTTCACCCCTCCACTTT
d_call: -; j_call: TRBJ1-5; clone_size: -; v_call: TRBV10-3; cdr3_aa: CATAVEGGNQPQHF; cdr3_nt: TGTGCCACGGCGGTGGAGGGTGGCAATCAGCCCCAGCATTTT
d_call: -; j_call: TRBJ2-7; clone_size: once; v_call: TRBV5-6; cdr3_aa: CASSLYYEQYF; cdr3_nt: TGTGCCAGCAGCTTGTACTACGAGCAGTACTTC
d_call: TRBD1; j_call: TRBJ1-2; clone_size: few; v_call: TRBV7-9; cdr3_aa: CASSFGTAYGYTF; cdr3_nt: TGTGCCAGCAGCTTTGGGACAGCCTATGGCTACACCTTC
d_call: TRBD1; j_call: TRBJ1-6; clone_size: -; v_call: TRBV28; cdr3_aa: CASTRQGAYNSPLHF; cdr3_nt: TGTGCCAGCACTCGACAGGGAGCCTATAATTCACCCCTCCACTTT
d_call: TRBD1; j_call: TRBJ2-7; clone_size: -; v_call: TRBV28; cdr3_aa: CASSLGRGLYEQYF; cdr3_nt: TGTGCCAGCAGTTTAGGTAGGGGGCTATACGAGCAGTACTTC
d_call: TRBD2; j_call: TRBJ2-5; clone_size: -; v_call: TRBV18; cdr3_aa: CASSPPVRGGEETQYF; cdr3_nt: TGTGCCAGCTCACCACCGGTCCGGGGAGGGGAAGAGACCCAGTACTTC
d_call: -; j_call: TRBJ1-3; clone_size: -; v_call: TRBV15; cdr3_aa: CATSREDTIYF; cdr3_nt: TGTGCCACCAGCAGGGAGGACACCATATATTTT
d_call: TRBD1; j_call: TRBJ1-2; clone_size: -; v_call: TRBV27; cdr3_aa: CASSLDGRQGSGYTF; cdr3_nt: TGTGCCAGCAGTTTAGACGGGAGACAGGGGAGTGGCTACACCTTC
d_call: TRBD2; j_call: TRBJ2-1; clone_size: -; v_call: TRBV19; cdr3_aa: CASCALAGGEQFF; cdr3_nt: TGTGCCAGTTGTGCACTAGCGGGGGGTGAGCAGTTCTTC
d_call: TRBD1; j_call: TRBJ2-7; clone_size: -; v_call: TRBV28; cdr3_aa: CASSYYGTGPYEQYF; cdr3_nt: TGTGCCAGCAGTTATTACGGGACAGGCCCCTACGAGCAGTACTTC
d_call: -; j_call: TRBJ2-7; clone_size: -; v_call: TRBV7-9; cdr3_aa: CASSLAVVQGEQYF; cdr3_nt: TGTGCCAGCAGCTTAGCGGTGGTGCAGGGGGAGCAGTACTTC
d_call: TRBD2; j_call: TRBJ2-3; clone_size: once; v_call: TRBV5-4; cdr3_aa: CASSGGGETDTQYF; cdr3_nt: TGTGCCAGCAGCGGCGGGGGGGAGACAGATACGCAGTATTTT
d_call: -; j_call: TRBJ1-6; clone_size: -; v_call: TRBV18; cdr3_aa: CASSPPSQREFSPLHF; cdr3_nt: TGTGCCAGCTCACCACCGTCACAACGGGAGTTCTCACCCCTCCACTTT
d_call: TRBD2; j_call: TRBJ2-7; clone_size: few; v_call: TRBV7-3; cdr3_aa: CASGGSKDEQYF; cdr3_nt: TGTGCCAGCGGCGGGAGTAAAGACGAGCAGTACTTC
d_call: TRBD2; j_call: TRBJ2-3; clone_size: once; v_call: TRBV6-5; cdr3_aa: CASSWGGTSGPDTQYF; cdr3_nt: TGTGCCAGCAGTTGGGGCGGGACTAGCGGCCCAGATACGCAGTATTTT
d_call: -; j_call: TRBJ1-2; clone_size: -; v_call: TRBV29-1; cdr3_aa: CSVDGGSYNYGYTF; cdr3_nt: TGCAGCGTTGATGGCGGGTCTTATAACTATGGCTACACCTTC
d_call: -; j_call: TRBJ2-7; clone_size: -; v_call: TRBV28; cdr3_aa: CASSLPRGSSYEQYF; cdr3_nt: TGTGCCAGCAGTTTGCCTCGGGGGAGCTCCTACGAGCAGTACTTC
d_call: TRBD2; j_call: TRBJ2-1; clone_size: -; v_call: TRBV27; cdr3_aa: CASLPRGTSGLNEQFF; cdr3_nt: TGTGCCAGCCTACCGAGGGGGACTAGCGGACTCAATGAGCAGTTCTTC
d_call: -; j_call: TRBJ1-3; clone_size: -; v_call: TRBV4-3; cdr3_aa: CASSQDAGNTIYF; cdr3_nt: TGCGCCAGCAGCCAAGACGCTGGAAACACCATATATTTT
d_call: -; j_call: TRBJ2-7; clone_size: -; v_call: TRBV5-1; cdr3_aa: CASSLLDPVRDNYEQYF; cdr3_nt: TGCGCCAGCAGCTTGTTGGATCCCGTTCGGGACAACTACGAGCAGTACTTC
d_call: -; j_call: TRBJ2-7; clone_size: -; v_call: TRBV4-1; cdr3_aa: CASSQVGPNLRAYEQYF; cdr3_nt: TGCGCCAGCAGCCAGGTGGGCCCCAATTTGCGGGCCTACGAGCAGTACTTC
d_call: -; j_call: TRBJ1-1; clone_size: -; v_call: TRBV7-9; cdr3_aa: CASTDGQQGPEAFF; cdr3_nt: TGTGCCAGCACCGATGGACAGCAAGGCCCTGAAGCTTTCTTT
d_call: TRBD1; j_call: TRBJ2-1; clone_size: -; v_call: TRBV12-5; cdr3_aa: CASGFILTGDGNEQFF; cdr3_nt: TGTGCTAGTGGTTTTATTCTGACAGGGGACGGTAATGAGCAGTTCTTC
d_call: -; j_call: TRBJ2-2; clone_size: -; v_call: TRBV10-3; cdr3_aa: CAISEYGPNTGELFF; cdr3_nt: TGTGCCATCAGTGAGTACGGTCCGAACACCGGGGAGCTGTTTTTT
d_call: -; j_call: TRBJ2-4; clone_size: few; v_call: TRBV6-5; cdr3_aa: CASSYKGGIQYF; cdr3_nt: TGTGCCAGCAGTTACAAGGGAGGTATTCAGTACTTC
d_call: TRBD2; j_call: TRBJ2-5; clone_size: -; v_call: TRBV5-6; cdr3_aa: CASSLELAGAPYF; cdr3_nt: TGTGCCAGCAGCTTGGAGCTAGCGGGAGCCCCGTACTTC
d_call: TRBD2; j_call: TRBJ2-1; clone_size: -; v_call: TRBV7-9; cdr3_aa: CASSQGPSGPPNEQFF; cdr3_nt: TGTGCCAGCAGCCAAGGGCCTAGCGGGCCCCCTAATGAGCAGTTCTTC
d_call: -; j_call: TRBJ2-7; clone_size: -; v_call: TRBV30; cdr3_aa: CALSQGRAERFSYEQYF; cdr3_nt: TGTGCCTTATCCCAGGGCAGGGCCGAACGTTTTTCCTACGAGCAGTACTTC
d_call: TRBD2; j_call: TRBJ2-3; clone_size: -; v_call: TRBV19; cdr3_aa: CASSMWTSGVGDTQYF; cdr3_nt: TGTGCCAGTAGTATGTGGACTAGCGGGGTCGGAGATACGCAGTATTTT
d_call: -; j_call: TRBJ1-4; clone_size: -; v_call: TRBV7-9; cdr3_aa: CASSLHRETNEKLFF; cdr3_nt: TGTGCCAGCAGCTTGCACAGAGAAACGAATGAAAAACTGTTTTTT
d_call: -; j_call: TRBJ2-3; clone_size: -; v_call: TRBV18; cdr3_aa: CASSPLASTDTQYF; cdr3_nt: TGTGCCAGCTCACCTCTAGCGAGCACAGATACGCAGTATTTT
d_call: -; j_call: TRBJ2-7; clone_size: -; v_call: TRBV28; cdr3_aa: CASSAHTGTRYEQYF; cdr3_nt: TGTGCCAGCAGTGCCCATACCGGGACTCGATACGAGCAGTACTTC
d_call: TRBD1; j_call: TRBJ1-1; clone_size: -; v_call: TRBV7-9; cdr3_aa: CASLKTGGSNTEAFF; cdr3_nt: TGTGCCAGTTTGAAGACAGGGGGTTCGAACACTGAAGCTTTCTTT
d_call: -; j_call: TRBJ1-4; clone_size: -; v_call: TRBV6-1; cdr3_aa: CALMGSATNEKLFF; cdr3_nt: TGTGCCCTTATGGGGAGTGCAACTAATGAAAAACTGTTTTTT
d_call: TRBD1; j_call: TRBJ2-7; clone_size: -; v_call: TRBV27; cdr3_aa: CASSLFTGGEQYF; cdr3_nt: TGTGCCAGCAGTTTGTTCACAGGGGGAGAGCAGTACTTC
d_call: -; j_call: TRBJ2-1; clone_size: -; v_call: TRBV9; cdr3_aa: CASSPTRENFNEQFF; cdr3_nt: TGTGCCAGCAGCCCCACCAGGGAAAATTTCAATGAGCAGTTCTTC
d_call: TRBD1; j_call: TRBJ2-2; clone_size: -; v_call: TRBV7-8; cdr3_aa: CASSQQPGQGAITGELFF; cdr3_nt: TGTGCCAGCAGCCAACAACCGGGACAGGGGGCGATCACCGGGGAGCTGTTTTTT
d_call: TRBD1; j_call: TRBJ2-7; clone_size: -; v_call: TRBV28; cdr3_aa: CASSFAEYRDRELEQYF; cdr3_nt: TGTGCCAGCAGTTTTGCCGAGTACCGGGACAGGGAGCTCGAGCAGTACTTC
d_call: -; j_call: TRBJ1-1; clone_size: -; v_call: TRBV11-2; cdr3_aa: CASSSGRGGSTEAFF; cdr3_nt: TGTGCCAGCAGCTCCGGCCGGGGAGGGAGCACTGAAGCTTTCTTT
d_call: -; j_call: TRBJ2-7; clone_size: -; v_call: TRBV29-1; cdr3_aa: CSVSQGPYEQYF; cdr3_nt: TGCAGCGTCTCCCAGGGGCCCTACGAGCAGTACTTC
d_call: TRBD1; j_call: TRBJ2-7; clone_size: -; v_call: TRBV2; cdr3_aa: CASSDISLQGASYEQYF; cdr3_nt: TGTGCCAGCAGTGATATCTCTCTGCAGGGGGCCTCCTACGAGCAGTACTTC
d_call: -; j_call: TRBJ2-7; clone_size: -; v_call: TRBV7-9; cdr3_aa: CASSLGGARGAYEQYF; cdr3_nt: TGTGCCAGCAGCTTAGGCGGCGCGCGGGGAGCCTACGAGCAGTACTTC
d_call: -; j_call: TRBJ1-2; clone_size: -; v_call: TRBV15; cdr3_aa: CATSIGKDRGYGYTF; cdr3_nt: TGTGCCACCAGCATTGGCAAGGACAGAGGCTATGGCTACACCTTC
d_call: TRBD1; j_call: TRBJ2-7; clone_size: once; v_call: TRBV2; cdr3_aa: CASNNQDRDVGEQYF; cdr3_nt: TGTGCCAGCAATAATCAGGACAGGGATGTCGGAGAGCAGTACTTC
d_call: -; j_call: TRBJ2-1; clone_size: -; v_call: TRBV5-1; cdr3_aa: CASSLGGLQVDEQFF; cdr3_nt: TGCGCCAGCAGCTTGGGGGGGCTTCAAGTCGATGAGCAGTTCTTC
d_call: TRBD2; j_call: TRBJ2-3; clone_size: -; v_call: TRBV7-2; cdr3_aa: CASSFAPLTSGRSKDTQYF; cdr3_nt: TGTGCCAGCAGCTTCGCTCCATTGACTAGCGGGAGATCAAAGGATACGCAGTATTTT
d_call: -; j_call: TRBJ2-3; clone_size: -; v_call: TRBV9; cdr3_aa: CASSGQRDRTDTQYF; cdr3_nt: TGTGCCAGCAGCGGTCAGCGGGACAGGACGGATACGCAGTATTTT
d_call: -; j_call: TRBJ1-5; clone_size: -; v_call: TRBV19; cdr3_aa: CASSRGTHSNQPQHF; cdr3_nt: TGTGCCAGTAGCCGGGGGACTCATAGCAATCAGCCCCAGCATTTT
d_call: -; j_call: TRBJ2-3; clone_size: -; v_call: TRBV27; cdr3_aa: CASSLFAGDTQYF; cdr3_nt: TGTGCCAGCAGTCTCTTCGCGGGAGATACGCAGTATTTT
d_call: -; j_call: TRBJ1-4; clone_size: -; v_call: TRBV4-1; cdr3_aa: CASSSGLRDEKLFF; cdr3_nt: TGCGCCAGCAGCTCGGGTCTCAGGGATGAAAAACTGTTTTTT
d_call: -; j_call: TRBJ2-3; clone_size: -; v_call: TRBV19; cdr3_aa: CASSSASRQWDTQYF; cdr3_nt: TGTGCCAGTAGTTCGGCTAGTCGTCAATGGGATACGCAGTATTTT
d_call: -; j_call: TRBJ1-2; clone_size: -; v_call: TRBV10-2; cdr3_aa: CASSDPAGPNRGYTF; cdr3_nt: TGCGCCAGCAGTGATCCGGCAGGCCCAAATAGGGGCTACACCTTC
d_call: TRBD2; j_call: TRBJ2-1; clone_size: once; v_call: TRBV7-2; cdr3_aa: CASTLREGPGSEQFF; cdr3_nt: TGTGCCAGCACCCTCCGGGAGGGCCCGGGTAGTGAGCAGTTCTTC
d_call: -; j_call: TRBJ1-2; clone_size: -; v_call: TRBV7-9; cdr3_aa: CASSTTSGQSYGYTF; cdr3_nt: TGTGCCAGCAGCACGACCTCCGGACAGTCTTATGGCTACACCTTC